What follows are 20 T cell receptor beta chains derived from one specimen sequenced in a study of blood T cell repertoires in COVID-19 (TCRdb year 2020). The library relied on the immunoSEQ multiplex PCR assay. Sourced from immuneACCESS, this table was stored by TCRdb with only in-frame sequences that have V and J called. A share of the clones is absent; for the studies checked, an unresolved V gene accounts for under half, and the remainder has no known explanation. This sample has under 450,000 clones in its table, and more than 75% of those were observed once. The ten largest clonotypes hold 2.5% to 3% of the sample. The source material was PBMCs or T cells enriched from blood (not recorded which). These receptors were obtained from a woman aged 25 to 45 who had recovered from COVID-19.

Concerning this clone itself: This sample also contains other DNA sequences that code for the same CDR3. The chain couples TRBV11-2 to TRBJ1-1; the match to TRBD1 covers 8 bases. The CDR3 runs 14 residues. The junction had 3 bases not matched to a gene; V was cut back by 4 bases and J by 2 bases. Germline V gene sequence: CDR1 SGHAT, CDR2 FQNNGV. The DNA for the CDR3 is TGTGCCAGCAGCTCCGGACAGGGCAACACTGAAGCTTTCTTT. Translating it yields CASSSGQGNTEAFF.

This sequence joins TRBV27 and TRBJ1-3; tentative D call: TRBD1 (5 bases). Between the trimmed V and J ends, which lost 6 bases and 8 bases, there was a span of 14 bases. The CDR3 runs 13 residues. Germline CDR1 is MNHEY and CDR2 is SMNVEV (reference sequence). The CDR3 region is CASSPMGTDTIYF. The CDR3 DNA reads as TGTGCCAGCAGCCCCATGGGGACTGACACCATATATTTT.

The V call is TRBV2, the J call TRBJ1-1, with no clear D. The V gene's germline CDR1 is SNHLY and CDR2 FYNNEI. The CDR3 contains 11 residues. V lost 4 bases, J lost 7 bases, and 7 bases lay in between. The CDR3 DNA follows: TGTGCCAGCAGTGTTATAAATGAAGCTTTCTTT. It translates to CASSVINEAFF.

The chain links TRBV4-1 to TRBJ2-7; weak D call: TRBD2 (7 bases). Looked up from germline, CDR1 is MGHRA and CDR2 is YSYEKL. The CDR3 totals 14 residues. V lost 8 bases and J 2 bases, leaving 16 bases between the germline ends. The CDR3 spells CASAGREGAYEQYF. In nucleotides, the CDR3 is TGCGCCAGCGCCGGTAGGGAGGGGGCCTACGAGCAGTACTTC.

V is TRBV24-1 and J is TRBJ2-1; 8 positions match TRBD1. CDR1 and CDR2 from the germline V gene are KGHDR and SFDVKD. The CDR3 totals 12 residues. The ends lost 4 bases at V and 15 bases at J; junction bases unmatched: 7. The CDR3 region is CATSETRDRWFF. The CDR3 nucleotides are TGTGCCACCAGTGAAACCCGGGACAGGTGGTTCTTC.

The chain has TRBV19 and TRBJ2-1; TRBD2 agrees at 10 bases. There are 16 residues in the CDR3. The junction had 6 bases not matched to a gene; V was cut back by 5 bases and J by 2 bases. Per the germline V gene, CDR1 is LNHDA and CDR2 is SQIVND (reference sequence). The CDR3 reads CASSALAGGPYNEQFF. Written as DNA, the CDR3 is TGTGCCAGTAGTGCATTAGCGGGAGGCCCCTACAATGAGCAGTTCTTC.

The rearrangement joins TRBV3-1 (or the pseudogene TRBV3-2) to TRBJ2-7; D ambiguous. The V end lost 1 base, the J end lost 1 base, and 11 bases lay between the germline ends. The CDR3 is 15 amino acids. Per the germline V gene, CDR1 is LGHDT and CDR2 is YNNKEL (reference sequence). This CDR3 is CASSQAPGTSYEQYF. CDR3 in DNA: TGTGCCAGCAGCCAAGCCCCAGGTACATCCTACGAGCAGTACTTC.

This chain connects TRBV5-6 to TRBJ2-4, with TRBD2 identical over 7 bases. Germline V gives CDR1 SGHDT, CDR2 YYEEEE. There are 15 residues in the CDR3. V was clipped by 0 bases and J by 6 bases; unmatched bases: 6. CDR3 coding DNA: TGTGCCAGCAGCTTGGCCCTGCGGGAGCTAAACATTCAGTACTTC. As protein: CASSLALRELNIQYF.

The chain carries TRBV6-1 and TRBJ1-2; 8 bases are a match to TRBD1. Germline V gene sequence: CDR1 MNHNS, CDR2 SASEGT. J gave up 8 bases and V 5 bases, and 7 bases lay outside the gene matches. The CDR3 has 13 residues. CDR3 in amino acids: CASSPQGAVGYTF. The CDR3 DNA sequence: TGTGCCAGCAGTCCCCAGGGGGCAGTAGGCTACACCTTC.

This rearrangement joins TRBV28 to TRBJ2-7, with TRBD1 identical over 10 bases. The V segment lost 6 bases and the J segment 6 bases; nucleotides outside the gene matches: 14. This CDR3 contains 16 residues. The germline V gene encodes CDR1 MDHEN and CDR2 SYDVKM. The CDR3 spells CASRARDWTGGSEQYF. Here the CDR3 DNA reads TGTGCCAGCAGGGCCCGAGATTGGACAGGGGGTAGCGAGCAGTACTTC.

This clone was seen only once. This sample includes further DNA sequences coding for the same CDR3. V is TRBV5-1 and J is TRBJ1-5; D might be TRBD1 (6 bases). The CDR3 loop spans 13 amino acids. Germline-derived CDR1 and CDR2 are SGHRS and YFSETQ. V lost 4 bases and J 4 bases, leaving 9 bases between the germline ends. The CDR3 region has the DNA TGCGCCAGCAGCCTTCAGGGGAATCAGCCCCAGCATTTT. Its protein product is CASSLQGNQPQHF.

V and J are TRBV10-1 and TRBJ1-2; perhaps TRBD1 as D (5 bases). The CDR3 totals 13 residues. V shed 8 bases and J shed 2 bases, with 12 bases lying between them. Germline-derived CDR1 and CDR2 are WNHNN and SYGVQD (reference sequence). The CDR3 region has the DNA TGCGCCAGCTCGGCAGGGAAGAACTATGGCTACACCTTC. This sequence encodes CASSAGKNYGYTF.

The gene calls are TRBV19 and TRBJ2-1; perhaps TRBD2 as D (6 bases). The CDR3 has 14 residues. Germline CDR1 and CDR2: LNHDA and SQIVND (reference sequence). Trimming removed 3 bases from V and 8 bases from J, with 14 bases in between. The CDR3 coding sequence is TGTGCCAGTAGTATTCCTAGCGTTAGCGATGAGCAGTTCTTC. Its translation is CASSIPSVSDEQFF.

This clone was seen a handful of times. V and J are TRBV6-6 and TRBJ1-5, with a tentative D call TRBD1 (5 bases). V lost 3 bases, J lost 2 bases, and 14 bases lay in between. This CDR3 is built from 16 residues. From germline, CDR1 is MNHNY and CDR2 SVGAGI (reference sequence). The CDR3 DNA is TGTGCCAGCAGTTATCAGACAGCCTCGGGCAATCAGCCCCAGCATTTT. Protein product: CASSYQTASGNQPQHF.

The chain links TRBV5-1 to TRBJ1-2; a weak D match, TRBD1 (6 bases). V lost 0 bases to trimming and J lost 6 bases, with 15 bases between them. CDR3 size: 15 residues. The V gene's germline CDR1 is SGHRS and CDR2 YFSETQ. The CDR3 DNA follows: TGCGCCAGCAGCTTGGGGGGGCGGATTGGTGATGGCTACACCTTC. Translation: CASSLGGRIGDGYTF.

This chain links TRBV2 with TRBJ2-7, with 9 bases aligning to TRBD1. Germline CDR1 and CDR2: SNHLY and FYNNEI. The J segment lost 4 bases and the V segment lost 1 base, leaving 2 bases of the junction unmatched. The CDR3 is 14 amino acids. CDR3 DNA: TGTGCCAGCAGTGAAGACAGGGGGCGATACGAGCAGTACTTC. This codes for CASSEDRGRYEQYF. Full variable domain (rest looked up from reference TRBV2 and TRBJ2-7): EPEVTQTPSHQVTQMGQEVILRCVPISNHLYFYWYRQILGQKVEFLVSFYNNEISEKSEIFDDQFSVERPDGSNFTLKIRSTKLEDSAMYFCASSEDRGRYEQYFGPGTRLTVT.

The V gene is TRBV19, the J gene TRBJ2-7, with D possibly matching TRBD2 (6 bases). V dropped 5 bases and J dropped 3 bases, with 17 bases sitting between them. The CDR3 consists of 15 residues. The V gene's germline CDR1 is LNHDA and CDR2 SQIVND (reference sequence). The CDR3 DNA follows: TGTGCCAGTAGTCCCTTTGTGGGAGGTCTCTACGAGCAGTACTTC. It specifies CASSPFVGGLYEQYF.

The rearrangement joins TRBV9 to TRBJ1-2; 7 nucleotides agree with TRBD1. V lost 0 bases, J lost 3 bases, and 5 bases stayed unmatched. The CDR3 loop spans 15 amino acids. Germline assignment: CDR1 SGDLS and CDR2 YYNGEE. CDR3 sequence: CASSVEGAPDYGYTF. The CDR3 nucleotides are TGTGCCAGCAGCGTAGAGGGGGCACCTGACTATGGCTACACCTTC.

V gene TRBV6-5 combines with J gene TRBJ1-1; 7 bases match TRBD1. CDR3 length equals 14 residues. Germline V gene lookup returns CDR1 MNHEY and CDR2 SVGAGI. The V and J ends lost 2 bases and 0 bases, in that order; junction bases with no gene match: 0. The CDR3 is CASSYDRVNTEAFF. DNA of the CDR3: TGTGCCAGCAGTTACGACAGGGTGAACACTGAAGCTTTCTTT.

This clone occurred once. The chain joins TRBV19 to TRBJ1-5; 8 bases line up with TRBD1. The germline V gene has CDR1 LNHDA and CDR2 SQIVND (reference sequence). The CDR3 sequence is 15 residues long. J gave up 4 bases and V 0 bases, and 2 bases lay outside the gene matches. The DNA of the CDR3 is TGTGCCAGTAGTATAGAGGGACAGGTGAATCAGCCCCAGCATTTT. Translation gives CASSIEGQVNQPQHF.